This entry features one T cell receptor (beta chain) sequence. Germline V gene lookup returns CDR1 LGHNA and CDR2 YNFKEQ. Trimming cost V 3 bases and J 0 bases; bases outside gene matches: 3. The CDR3 runs to 15 residues. This record comes from a study of Ad26.COV2.S vaccination and SARS-CoV-2 variants. The overall study: Donor was assigned to the Ad26.COV2.S arm of trial COV1001. Into the muscle, Ad26.COV2.S was dosed once or twice, 56 days apart.

Indicated treatment: around 19 received Ad26.COV2.S at low or high dose, single or two shots; about 5 received placebo; per-sample allocation not given. Collection of the samples took place on day 63 after the first injection of vaccine or placebo. The table came from immunoSEQ multiplex PCR; TCRdb's copy has only in-frame clones and leaves some out. The sample consists of about 380,000 clones, roughly 85% of them appearing once. This rearrangement joins TRBV4-2 to TRBJ2-3, with 7 positions matching TRBD2. This sequence originates from a person aged 18-60 years who received the Ad26.COV2.S COVID-19 vaccine or a placebo. Sequenced here: peripheral blood, sampled in a trial of Ad26.COV2.S vaccine versus placebo. The CDR3 spells CASSHGGTSTDTQYF. DNA for the CDR3: TGTGCCAGCAGCCACGGGGGGACTAGCACAGATACGCAGTATTTT.